The T cell receptor (beta chain) under discussion was sequenced for a study of cytomegalovirus exposure and HLA in healthy donors. CDR3 size: 16 residues. The V end lost 4 bases, the J end lost 4 bases, and 20 bases lay between the germline ends. Germline V CDR1 and CDR2: SGHRS, YFSETQ. The assay was immunoSEQ multiplex PCR, and TCRdb's table has in-frame clones only and misses some. The table has about 200,000 clones, less than 90% seen once; the top ten hold 4.5% to 7%. The chain links TRBV5-1 to TRBJ1-1; D gene unclear. The specimen was PBMCs. This receptor was taken from a woman aged 18-30 years in good health and CMV-seronegative. CDR3 nucleotides: TGCGCCAGCAGCCAAAGGTCGGGGAGTACCAGCACTGAAGCTTTCTTT. Amino acid sequence: CASSQRSGSTSTEAFF.